What follows are 10 T cell receptor beta chains derived from one specimen sequenced in a study of T cell changes during pregnancy in multiple sclerosis. This table comes from immunoSEQ multiplex PCR, and its TCRdb copy is limited to in-frame clones, with some not included. The sample comprises around 50,000 clones, 80% to 90% of which are singletons, and under 5.5% rests with the top ten. Specimen: peripheral blood from another person, used as feeder cells. These receptors were obtained from a human donor whose cells served as feeder cells for cultures in a pregnancy study.

The V call is TRBV5-1, the J call TRBJ1-2; 10 bases map to TRBD1. V lost 4 bases and J lost 2; bases outside the gene matches: 8. CDR3 size: 16 residues. Germline CDR1 SGHRS, CDR2 YFSETQ. The CDR3 sequence: CASSPGQGGTNYGYTF. The CDR3 DNA follows: TGCGCCAGCAGCCCCGGACAGGGGGGGACCAACTATGGCTACACCTTC.

This clone was detected a few times. Compared with germline, one end of the junction differs, possibly owing to a read error. The genes are TRBV19 and TRBJ2-3; the match to TRBD1 covers 9 bases. The CDR3 runs to 16 residues. Germline lookup yields CDR1 LNHDA and CDR2 SQIVND (reference sequence). The CDR3 spells CASSIGPGQGTDTQYF. CDR3 nucleotide sequence: TGTGCCAGTAGTATAGGGCCGGGACAGGGCACTGATACGCAGTATTTT.

This clone has a handful of counts. The chain couples TRBV5-4 to TRBJ1-6; no reliable D call. Germline lookup yields CDR1 SGHNT and CDR2 YYREEE (reference sequence). The CDR3 runs to 16 residues. Trimming shortened V by 0 bases and J by 6 bases, and 13 bases separated the two germline ends. The CDR3 DNA reads TGTGCCAGCAGCTTGGGAGGCCCTGAAATTAATTCACCCCTCCACTTT. Translating gives CASSLGGPEINSPLHF.

This sequence joins TRBV5-8 and TRBJ2-7; 7 bases are shared with TRBD2. CDR3 length: 14 residues. Germline CDR1 is SGHTS and CDR2 is YDEGEE. The V segment lost 0 bases and the J segment 5 bases; nucleotides outside the gene matches: 5. CDR3 bases: TGTGCCAGCAGCTTGGGAGCGGGGTGGGACGAGCAGTACTTC. Translating gives CASSLGAGWDEQYF.

The V and J genes are TRBV27 and TRBJ2-2; D call uncertain. In germline, CDR1 is MNHEY, CDR2 SMNVEV (reference sequence). The CDR3 has 15 residues. With 4 bases removed from V and 1 base from J, the gap between germline ends came to 10 bases. The CDR3 reads CASSSSVGNTGELFF. The DNA for the CDR3 is TGTGCCAGCAGTTCCTCAGTGGGGAACACCGGGGAGCTGTTTTTT.

The chain carries TRBV18 and TRBJ1-3, with D possibly being TRBD1 (5 bases). V shed 4 bases and J shed 0 bases, with 13 bases lying between them. The germline gives CDR1 KGHSH, CDR2 LQKENI. The CDR3 is 16 amino acids. The CDR3 loop reads CASSRGGRGSGNTIYF. The CDR3, as DNA: TGTGCCAGCTCACGGGGGGGTCGCGGCTCTGGAAACACCATATATTTT. The whole variable domain, remainder taken from reference TRBV18 and TRBJ1-3, is NAGVMQNPRHLVRRRGQEARLRCSPMKGHSHVYWYRQLPEEGLKFMVYLQKENIIDESGMPKERFSAEFPKEGPSILRIQQVVRGDSAAYFCASSRGGRGSGNTIYFGEGSWLTVV.

The chain has TRBV10-3 and TRBJ2-5, with 8 bases lining up with TRBD1. The CDR3 is 16 residues long. Trimming cost V 6 bases and J 2 bases; bases outside gene matches: 11. From germline, CDR1 is ENHRY and CDR2 SYGVKD. The CDR3 bases are TGTGCCATCAGCCCCGGACAGGGAAGGGGGCAAGAGACCCAGTACTTC. This gives the protein CAISPGQGRGQETQYF.

The chain combines TRBV4-1 with TRBJ2-1; TRBD2 aligns across 7 bases. V lost 0 bases, J lost 4 bases, and 15 bases stayed unmatched. Germline V gene data show CDR1 as MGHRA and CDR2 as YSYEKL. The CDR3 covers 19 residues. CDR3 residues: CASSQEGGGGADIYNEQFF. The CDR3 DNA is TGCGCCAGCAGCCAAGAAGGAGGCGGGGGAGCCGATATATACAATGAGCAGTTCTTC.

The J gene is TRBJ2-7, the V gene TRBV28, with no clear D. Germline assignment: CDR1 MDHEN and CDR2 SYDVKM. The CDR3 is made up of 11 amino acids. Trimming shortened V by 4 bases and J by 0 bases, and 1 base separated the two germline ends. The CDR3 bases are TGTGCCAGCAGTTCCTCCTACGAGCAGTACTTC. Protein sequence: CASSSSYEQYF. Full variable domain (outside the CDR3, taken from reference TRBV28 and TRBJ2-7): DVKVTQSSRYLVKRTGEKVFLECVQDMDHENMFWYRQDPGLGLRLIYFSYDVKMKEKGDIPEGYSVSREKKERFSLILESASTNQTSMYLCASSSSYEQYFGPGTRLTVT.

The V gene is TRBV5-1, the J gene TRBJ1-1; 7 nucleotides match TRBD1. V dropped 4 bases and J dropped 5; count of bases not matched to a gene: 11. Germline V gene data show CDR1 as SGHRS and CDR2 as YFSETQ. CDR3 length equals 15 residues. CDR3 nucleotides: TGCGCCAGCAGCCTCGGACCCCGGGACAGAACTGAAGCTTTCTTT. Its translation: CASSLGPRDRTEAFF.